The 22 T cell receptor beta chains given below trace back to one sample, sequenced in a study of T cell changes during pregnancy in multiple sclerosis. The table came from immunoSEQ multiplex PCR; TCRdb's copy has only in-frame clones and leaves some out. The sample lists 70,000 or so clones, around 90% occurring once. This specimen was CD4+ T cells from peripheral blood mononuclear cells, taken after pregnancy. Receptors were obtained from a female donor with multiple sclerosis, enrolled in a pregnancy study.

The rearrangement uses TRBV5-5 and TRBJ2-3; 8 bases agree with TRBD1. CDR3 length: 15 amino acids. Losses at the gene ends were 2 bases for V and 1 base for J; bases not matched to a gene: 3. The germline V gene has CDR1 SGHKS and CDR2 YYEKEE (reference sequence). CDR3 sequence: CASSFRTGRTDTQYF. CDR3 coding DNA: TGTGCCAGCAGCTTCCGGACAGGGCGCACAGATACGCAGTATTTT.

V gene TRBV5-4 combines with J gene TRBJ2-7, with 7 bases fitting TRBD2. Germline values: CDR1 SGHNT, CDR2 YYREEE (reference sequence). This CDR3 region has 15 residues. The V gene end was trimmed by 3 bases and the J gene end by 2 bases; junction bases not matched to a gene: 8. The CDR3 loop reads CASSSRRGGAYEQYF. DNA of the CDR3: TGTGCCAGCAGCTCTCGACGGGGAGGGGCCTACGAGCAGTACTTC.

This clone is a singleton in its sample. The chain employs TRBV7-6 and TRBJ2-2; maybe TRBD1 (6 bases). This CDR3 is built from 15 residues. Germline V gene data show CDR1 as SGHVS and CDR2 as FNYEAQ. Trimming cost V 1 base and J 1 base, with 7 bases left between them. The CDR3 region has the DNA TGTGCCAGCAGCTTAGACAGGGTGAACACCGGGGAGCTGTTTTTT. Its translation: CASSLDRVNTGELFF.

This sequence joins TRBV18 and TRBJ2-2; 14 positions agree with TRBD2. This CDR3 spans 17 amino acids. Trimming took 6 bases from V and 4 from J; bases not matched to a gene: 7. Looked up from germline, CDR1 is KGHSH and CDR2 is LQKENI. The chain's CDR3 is CASSPGLAGGVTGELFF. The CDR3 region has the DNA TGTGCCAGCTCTCCTGGACTAGCGGGAGGTGTCACCGGGGAGCTGTTTTTT.

Written as DNA, the CDR3 is TGTGCCAGCAGTATCGACAAGACCTACGAGCAGTACTTC. It translates to CASSIDKTYEQYF. The V call is TRBV28, the J call TRBJ2-7; D unclear. Germline V gene data show CDR1 as MDHEN and CDR2 as SYDVKM. The CDR3 is 13 residues long. V dropped 5 bases and J dropped 2 bases, with 10 bases sitting between them.

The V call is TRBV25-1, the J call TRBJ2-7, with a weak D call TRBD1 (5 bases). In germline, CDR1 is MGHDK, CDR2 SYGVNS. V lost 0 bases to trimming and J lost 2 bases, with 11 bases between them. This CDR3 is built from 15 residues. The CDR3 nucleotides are TGTGCCAGCAGTGAATATTTTACAGGAGCCTACGAGCAGTACTTC. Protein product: CASSEYFTGAYEQYF.

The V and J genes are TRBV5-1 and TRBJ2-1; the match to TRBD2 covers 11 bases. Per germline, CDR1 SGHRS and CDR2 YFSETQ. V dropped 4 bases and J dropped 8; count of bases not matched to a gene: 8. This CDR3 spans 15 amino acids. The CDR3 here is CASSLTSGSGDEQFF. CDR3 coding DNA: TGCGCCAGCAGCCTTACTAGCGGGAGTGGGGATGAGCAGTTCTTC.

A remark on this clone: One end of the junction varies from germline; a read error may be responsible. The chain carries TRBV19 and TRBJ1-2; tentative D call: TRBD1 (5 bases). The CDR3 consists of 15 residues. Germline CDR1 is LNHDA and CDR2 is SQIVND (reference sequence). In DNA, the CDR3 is TGTGCCAGTACTATAGGGGCAGTATCAGGAGGGGGCTACACCTTC. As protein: CASTIGAVSGGGYTF.

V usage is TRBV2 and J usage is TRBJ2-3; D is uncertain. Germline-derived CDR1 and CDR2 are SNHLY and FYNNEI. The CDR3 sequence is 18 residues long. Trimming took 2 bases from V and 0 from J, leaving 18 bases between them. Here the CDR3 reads CASSELRLISRSTDTQYF. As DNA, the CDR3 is TGTGCCAGCAGTGAATTGAGGTTAATTAGCCGTAGCACAGATACGCAGTATTTT.

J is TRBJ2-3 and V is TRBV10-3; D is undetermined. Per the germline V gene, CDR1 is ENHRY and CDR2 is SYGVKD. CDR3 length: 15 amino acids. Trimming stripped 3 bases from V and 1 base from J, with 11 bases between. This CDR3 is CAISERAPGTDTQYF. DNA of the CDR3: TGTGCCATCAGTGAACGCGCCCCTGGCACAGATACGCAGTATTTT.

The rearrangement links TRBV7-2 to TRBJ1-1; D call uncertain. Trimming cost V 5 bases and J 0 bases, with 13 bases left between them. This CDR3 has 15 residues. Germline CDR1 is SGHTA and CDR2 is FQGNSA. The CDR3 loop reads CASSPSPGLNTEAFF. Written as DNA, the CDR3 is TGTGCCAGCAGCCCAAGTCCCGGGTTGAACACTGAAGCTTTCTTT.

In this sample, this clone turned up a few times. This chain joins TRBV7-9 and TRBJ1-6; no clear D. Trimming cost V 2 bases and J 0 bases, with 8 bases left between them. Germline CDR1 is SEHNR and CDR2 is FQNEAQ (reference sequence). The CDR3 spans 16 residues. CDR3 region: CASSLFASSYNSPLHF. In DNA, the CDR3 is TGTGCCAGCAGCTTATTTGCGAGCTCCTATAATTCACCCCTCCACTTT. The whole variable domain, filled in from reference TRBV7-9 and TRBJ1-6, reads DTGVSQNPRHKITKRGQNVTFRCDPISEHNRLYWYRQTLGQGPEFLTYFQNEAQLEKSRLLSDRFSAERPKGSFSTLEIQRTEQGDSAMYLCASSLFASSYNSPLHFGNGTRLTVT.

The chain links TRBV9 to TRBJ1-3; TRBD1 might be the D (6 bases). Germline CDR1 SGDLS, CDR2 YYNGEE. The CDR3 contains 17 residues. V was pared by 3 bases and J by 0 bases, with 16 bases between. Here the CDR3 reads CASSEGDTDHSGNTIYF. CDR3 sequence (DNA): TGTGCCAGCAGCGAGGGGGACACGGACCACTCTGGAAACACCATATATTTT.

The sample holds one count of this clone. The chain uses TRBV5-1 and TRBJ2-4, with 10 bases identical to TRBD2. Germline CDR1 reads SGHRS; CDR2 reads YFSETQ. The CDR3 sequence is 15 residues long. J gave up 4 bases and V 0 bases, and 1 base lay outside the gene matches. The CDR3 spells CASSLGTSGKNIQYF. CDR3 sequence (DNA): TGCGCCAGCAGCTTGGGGACTAGCGGTAAAAACATTCAGTACTTC.

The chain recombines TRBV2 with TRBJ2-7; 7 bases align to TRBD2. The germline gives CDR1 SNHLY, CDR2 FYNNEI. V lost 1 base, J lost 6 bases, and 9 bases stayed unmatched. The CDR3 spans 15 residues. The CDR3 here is CASSEEGLVSSEQYF. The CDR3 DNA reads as TGTGCCAGCAGTGAAGAAGGACTAGTTAGTTCCGAGCAGTACTTC.

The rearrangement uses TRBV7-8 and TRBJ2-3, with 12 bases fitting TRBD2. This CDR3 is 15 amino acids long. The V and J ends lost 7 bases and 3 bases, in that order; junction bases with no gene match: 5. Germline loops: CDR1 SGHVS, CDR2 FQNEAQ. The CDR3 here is CASTPTSGGTDTQYF. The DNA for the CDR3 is TGTGCCAGCACCCCGACTAGCGGGGGTACAGATACGCAGTATTTT.

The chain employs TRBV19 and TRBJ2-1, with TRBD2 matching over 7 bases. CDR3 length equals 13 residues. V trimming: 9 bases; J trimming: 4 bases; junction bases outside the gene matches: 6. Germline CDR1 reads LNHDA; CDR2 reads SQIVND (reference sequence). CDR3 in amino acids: CASSRDYYNEQFF. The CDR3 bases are TGTGCCAGCAGCCGGGACTATTACAATGAGCAGTTCTTC.

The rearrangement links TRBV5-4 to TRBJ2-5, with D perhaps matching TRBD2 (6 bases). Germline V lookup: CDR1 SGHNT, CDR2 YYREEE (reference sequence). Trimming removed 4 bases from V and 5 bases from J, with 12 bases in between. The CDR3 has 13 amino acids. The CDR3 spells CASSIGGKETQYF. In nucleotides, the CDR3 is TGTGCCAGCAGCATTGGGGGGAAGGAGACCCAGTACTTC.

DNA for the CDR3: TGTGCCTGGAAACTTGCTAGGAACACTGAAGCTTTCTTT. This codes for CAWKLARNTEAFF. The genes are TRBV30 and TRBJ1-1, with D unresolved. Germline values: CDR1 GTSNPN, CDR2 SVGIG (reference sequence). Trimming shortened V by 4 bases and J by 1 base, and 10 bases separated the two germline ends. This CDR3 has 13 amino acids.

The CDR3 DNA reads TGTGCCAGCAGTTTACCACAATTCACCTACAATGAGCAGTTCTTC. Translated, it gives CASSLPQFTYNEQFF. V and J are TRBV28 and TRBJ2-1; D gene uncertain. This CDR3 is 15 amino acids long. Germline CDR1 MDHEN, CDR2 SYDVKM. Trimming took off 2 bases at V and 2 bases at J, with 10 bases between the two ends.

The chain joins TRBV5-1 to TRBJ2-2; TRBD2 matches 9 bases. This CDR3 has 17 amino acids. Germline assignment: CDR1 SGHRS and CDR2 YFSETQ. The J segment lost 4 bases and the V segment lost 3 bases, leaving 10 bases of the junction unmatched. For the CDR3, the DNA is TGCGCCAGCAGCTCCCGATCGCCTAGCGGGACCACCGGGGAGCTGTTTTTT. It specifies CASSSRSPSGTTGELFF.

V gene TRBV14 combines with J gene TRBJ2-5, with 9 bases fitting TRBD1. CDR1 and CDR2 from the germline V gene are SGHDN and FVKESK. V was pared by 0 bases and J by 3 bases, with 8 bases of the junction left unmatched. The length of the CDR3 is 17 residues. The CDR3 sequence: CASSQELSDRGEETQYF. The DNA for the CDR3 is TGTGCCAGCAGCCAAGAGTTGTCGGACAGGGGAGAAGAGACCCAGTACTTC.